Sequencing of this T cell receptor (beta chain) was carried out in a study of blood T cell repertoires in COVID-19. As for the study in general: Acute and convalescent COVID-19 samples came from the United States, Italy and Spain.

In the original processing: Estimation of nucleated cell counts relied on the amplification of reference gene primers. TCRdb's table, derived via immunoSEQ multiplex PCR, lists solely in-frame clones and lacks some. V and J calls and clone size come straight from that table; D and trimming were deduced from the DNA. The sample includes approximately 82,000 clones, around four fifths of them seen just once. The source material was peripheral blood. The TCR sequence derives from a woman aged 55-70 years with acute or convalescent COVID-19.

This CDR3 is CASSPLAPGEGYEQYF. CDR3 DNA sequence: TGCGCCAGCAGCCCACTAGCTCCTGGGGAGGGCTACGAGCAGTACTTC. The chain combines TRBV5-1 with TRBJ2-7; 7 bases are a match to TRBD2. This CDR3 has 16 residues. Germline V gives CDR1 SGHRS, CDR2 YFSETQ. Losses at the gene ends were 4 bases for V and 3 bases for J; bases not matched to a gene: 13.